These 28 T cell receptor beta chains originate from one sample sequenced in a study of naive CD8 T cells in extremely preterm neonates. Study-level points and caveats: Relative to older groups, preterm infants had shorter, less trimmed CDR3s with fewer N additions.

Their antigens remain unidentified. Extremely preterm births at about 22-27 weeks of gestation supplied the samples. Sequencing was performed with immunoSEQ multiplex PCR; in TCRdb, only in-frame clones are kept and a portion is missing. The table has fewer than 25,000 clones, approximately 90% seen once. Sequenced input: naive CD8+ T cells from cord blood. The source is a boy who was born preterm.

The chain links TRBV19 to TRBJ2-3; tentative D call: TRBD2 (5 bases). Germline V lookup: CDR1 LNHDA, CDR2 SQIVND (reference sequence). CDR3 size: 15 residues. V lost 4 bases, J lost 4 bases, and 15 bases lay in between. CDR3 in DNA: TGTGCCAGTAGTACCGGTACTAGAAGCTCAGATACGCAGTATTTT. This codes for CASSTGTRSSDTQYF.

The rearrangement links TRBV9 to TRBJ2-2; D gene uncertain. V lost 3 bases to trimming and J lost 1 base, with 4 bases between them. Germline lookup yields CDR1 SGDLS and CDR2 YYNGEE. The CDR3 contains 13 residues. The CDR3 region is CASSGQNTGELFF. CDR3 nucleotides: TGTGCCAGCAGCGGACAGAACACCGGGGAGCTGTTTTTT.

This clone was observed a single time. The genes are TRBV29-1 and TRBJ1-1; TRBD1 might be the D (5 bases). The CDR3 spans 12 residues. V was pared by 3 bases and J by 3 bases, with 8 bases between. The germline V gene has CDR1 SQVTM and CDR2 ANQGSEA. In DNA, the CDR3 is TGCAGCGTTGACAGGGCGGACACTGAAGCTTTCTTT. Amino acids: CSVDRADTEAFF.

V usage is TRBV19 and J usage is TRBJ1-1; 9 bases line up with TRBD1. Trimming at V came to 1 base and at J to 3 bases, leaving 0 bases not matched to a gene. CDR1 and CDR2 from the germline V gene are LNHDA and SQIVND (reference sequence). This CDR3 region has 14 residues. In DNA, the CDR3 is TGTGCCAGTAGTATAGGGACAGGGGACACTGAAGCTTTCTTT. Protein: CASSIGTGDTEAFF.

This rearrangement joins TRBV5-4 to TRBJ2-5; 8 positions agree with TRBD2. V shed 2 bases and J 5 bases; nucleotides not matched to a gene: 5. Germline lookup yields CDR1 SGHNT and CDR2 YYREEE (reference sequence). This CDR3 region has 14 residues. CDR3 amino acids: CASSFSGAGETQYF. The CDR3 DNA follows: TGTGCCAGCAGCTTTAGCGGGGCGGGGGAGACCCAGTACTTC.

The chain uses TRBV2 and TRBJ2-7, with D possibly being TRBD2 (6 bases). The length of the CDR3 is 14 residues. Germline assignment: CDR1 SNHLY and CDR2 FYNNEI. The V and J ends lost 3 bases and 2 bases respectively, with 11 bases between them. The chain's CDR3 is CASSEKTRPYEQYF. The CDR3, as DNA: TGTGCCAGCAGTGAGAAGACTAGGCCCTACGAGCAGTACTTC.

The chain recombines TRBV4-2 with TRBJ2-7; TRBD2 matches 8 bases. This CDR3 is built from 14 residues. Germline CDR1 and CDR2: LGHNA and YNFKEQ. V lost 4 bases, J lost 2 bases, and 4 bases stayed unmatched. The CDR3 DNA reads as TGTGCCAGCAGCCGAGAGCGGGGGCCCTACGAGCAGTACTTC. Protein: CASSRERGPYEQYF.

The rearrangement joins TRBV19 to TRBJ1-1; D possibly corresponds to TRBD1 (6 bases). Germline V CDR1 and CDR2: LNHDA, SQIVND (reference sequence). The CDR3 is made up of 11 amino acids. The germline V and J ends were trimmed by 5 bases and 5 bases, with 6 bases remaining between them. The CDR3 protein is CASSDRTEAFF. CDR3 in DNA: TGTGCCAGTAGTGACAGGACTGAAGCTTTCTTT.

This sequence joins TRBV29-1 and TRBJ2-2; 13 bases align to TRBD2. V lost 6 bases and J lost 6; bases outside the gene matches: 4. CDR3 length equals 14 residues. Germline V lookup: CDR1 SQVTM, CDR2 ANQGSEA. The CDR3 is CSVYGLAGAGELFF. CDR3 DNA sequence: TGCAGCGTGTATGGACTAGCGGGGGCCGGGGAGCTGTTTTTT.

The chain has TRBV27 and TRBJ1-2; TRBD1 matches at 9 bases. Trimming took 3 bases from V and 6 from J; bases not matched to a gene: 8. Germline lookup yields CDR1 MNHEY and CDR2 SMNVEV (reference sequence). The CDR3 has 15 amino acids. As DNA, the CDR3 is TGTGCCAGCAGTTTTTCTAAAGGGACAGGGAATGGCTACACCTTC. It codes for CASSFSKGTGNGYTF.

The V call is TRBV30, the J call TRBJ2-1, with 10 bases fitting TRBD2. With 2 bases clipped from V and 2 bases from J, the junction kept 0 bases outside the gene matches. Germline CDR1 and CDR2: GTSNPN and SVGIG (reference sequence). CDR3 size: 14 residues. The CDR3 sequence: CAWSSGGAYNEQFF. CDR3 DNA sequence: TGTGCCTGGAGTAGCGGGGGGGCCTACAATGAGCAGTTCTTC.

CDR3 DNA sequence: TGTGCCATCAGTGGGGGGGGCACTGAAGCTTTCTTT. This gives the protein CAISGGGTEAFF. V usage is TRBV10-3 and J usage is TRBJ1-1; the D gene is possibly TRBD1 (5 bases). V was trimmed by 4 bases and J by 4 bases, leaving 7 bases between them. Germline lookup yields CDR1 ENHRY and CDR2 SYGVKD. The CDR3 totals 12 residues.

With respect to this clone: One junction end disagrees with the germline gene, perhaps due to a read error. This chain uses TRBV7-3 with TRBJ2-2, with 8 bases matching TRBD1. Germline loops: CDR1 SGHTA, CDR2 FQGTGA. This CDR3 contains 12 residues. The DNA for the CDR3 is TGTGCCAGCAGCTCAGGGGGCCGGGGAGCTGTTTTT. This gives the protein CASSSGGRGAVF.

The chain employs TRBV6-5 and TRBJ2-7, with D uncertain. The CDR3 is made up of 11 amino acids. Germline V gives CDR1 MNHEY, CDR2 SVGAGI. V dropped 2 bases and J dropped 2 bases, with 1 base sitting between them. CDR3 loop: CASSYTYEQYF. CDR3 nucleotide sequence: TGTGCCAGCAGTTACACCTACGAGCAGTACTTC.

The chain couples TRBV5-1 to TRBJ1-2; 8 bases fit TRBD1. J lost 5 bases, V lost 0 bases, and 0 bases had no gene match. Germline V gene sequence: CDR1 SGHRS, CDR2 YFSETQ. The CDR3 extends over 13 amino acids. CDR3 residues: CASSLDRGYGYTF. The DNA for the CDR3 is TGCGCCAGCAGCTTGGACAGGGGGTATGGCTACACCTTC.

V is TRBV9 and J is TRBJ2-1, with 9 bases that match TRBD2. The CDR3 extends over 15 amino acids. The V and J ends lost 0 bases and 2 bases, in that order; junction bases with no gene match: 0. Germline assignment: CDR1 SGDLS and CDR2 YYNGEE. CDR3 sequence: CASSVASGAYNEQFF. The CDR3, as DNA: TGTGCCAGCAGCGTAGCTAGCGGGGCCTACAATGAGCAGTTCTTC. Full variable domain (rest looked up from reference TRBV9 and TRBJ2-1): DSGVTQTPKHLITATGQRVTLRCSPRSGDLSVYWYQQSLDQGLQFLIQYYNGEERAKGNILERFSAQQFPDLHSELNLSSLELGDSALYFCASSVASGAYNEQFFGPGTRLTVL.

The CDR3 bases are TGCGCCAGCAGTGAGAGGAGGGAGGGTGAAAAACTGTTTTTT. It specifies CASSERREGEKLFF. This chain connects TRBV10-1 to TRBJ1-4; D uncertain. The CDR3 covers 14 residues. The V end was cut by 2 bases, the J end by 7 bases, with 11 bases between. The germline CDR1 and CDR2 sequences are WNHNN and SYGVQD (reference sequence).

The rearrangement uses TRBV19 and TRBJ2-1; D may be TRBD2 (7 bases). CDR1 and CDR2 from the germline V gene are LNHDA and SQIVND (reference sequence). V lost 3 bases, J lost 1 base, and 10 bases lay in between. This CDR3 has 15 residues. The DNA for the CDR3 is TGTGCCAGTAGTATGGGGGGGCGGTCCTACAATGAGCAGTTCTTC. It specifies CASSMGGRSYNEQFF.

This clone was observed a single time. V usage is TRBV5-1 and J usage is TRBJ2-3, with 10 bases aligning to TRBD2. Germline CDR1 is SGHRS and CDR2 is YFSETQ. The CDR3 consists of 15 residues. Unmatched junction bases numbered 0, after V lost 1 base and J lost 1 base. The CDR3 region is CASSLTSGGTDTQYF. For the CDR3, the DNA is TGCGCCAGCAGCTTGACTAGCGGGGGCACAGATACGCAGTATTTT.

The chain uses TRBV12-5 and TRBJ2-2, with D unresolved. Trimming took 2 bases from V and 5 from J, leaving 6 bases between them. The germline V gene has CDR1 LGHNT and CDR2 FRNRAP. CDR3 size: 13 residues. CDR3 sequence: CASGLRVTGELFF. CDR3 nucleotides: TGTGCTAGTGGTTTGCGGGTGACCGGGGAGCTGTTTTTT.

This clone was counted a few times. The chain uses TRBV7-9 and TRBJ2-7; D is ambiguous. This CDR3 has 11 residues. V was clipped by 0 bases and J by 5 bases, with 2 bases between them. The V gene's germline CDR1 is SEHNR and CDR2 FQNEAQ (reference sequence). The CDR3 loop is CASSLAHEQYF. The CDR3 nucleotides are TGTGCCAGCAGCTTAGCGCACGAGCAGTACTTC.

This chain uses TRBV7-9 with TRBJ1-2; D perhaps matches TRBD1 (6 bases). Deletions cut 0 bases from V and 4 bases from J, with 6 bases between. Germline CDR1 and CDR2: SEHNR and FQNEAQ (reference sequence). CDR3 length: 13 residues. As DNA, the CDR3 is TGTGCCAGCAGCTTAGCAGGGGGCTATGGCTACACCTTC. Amino acid sequence: CASSLAGGYGYTF. The full variable domain, its missing parts supplied by reference TRBV7-9 and TRBJ1-2, is DTGVSQNPRHKITKRGQNVTFRCDPISEHNRLYWYRQTLGQGPEFLTYFQNEAQLEKSRLLSDRFSAERPKGSFSTLEIQRTEQGDSAMYLCASSLAGGYGYTFGSGTRLTVV.

The chain employs TRBV10-1 and TRBJ2-3; TRBD2 agrees at 9 bases. V shed 7 bases, J shed 1 base, and the junction held 0 bases outside the gene matches. Germline CDR1 and CDR2: WNHNN and SYGVQD (reference sequence). CDR3 size: 13 residues. In DNA, the CDR3 is TGCGCCAGCACTAGCGGGGGCACAGATACGCAGTATTTT. Translation gives CASTSGGTDTQYF.

The V call is TRBV27, the J call TRBJ2-7; TRBD2 matches 11 bases. From germline, CDR1 is MNHEY and CDR2 SMNVEV (reference sequence). The CDR3 runs 14 residues. V was pared by 1 base and J by 4 bases, with 0 bases of the junction left unmatched. The CDR3 spells CASSLLAGGYEQYF. CDR3 coding DNA: TGTGCCAGCAGTTTATTAGCGGGGGGGTACGAGCAGTACTTC.

This chain uses TRBV6-5 with TRBJ2-2; 12 nucleotides match TRBD2. Germline lookup yields CDR1 MNHEY and CDR2 SVGAGI. The CDR3 extends over 15 amino acids. V gave up 6 bases and J gave up 6 bases; unmatched junction bases: 5. The CDR3 region is CASSPLAGGAGELFF. CDR3 bases: TGTGCCAGCAGCCCTCTAGCGGGGGGGGCCGGGGAGCTGTTTTTT.

This chain links TRBV27 with TRBJ2-7; 7 bases are shared with TRBD1. The CDR3 consists of 14 residues. Germline V gene lookup returns CDR1 MNHEY and CDR2 SMNVEV (reference sequence). V lost 2 bases and J lost 0; bases outside the gene matches: 1. The DNA for the CDR3 is TGTGCCAGCAGTTTAAGGGGGCCCTCCTACGAGCAGTACTTC. Amino acid sequence: CASSLRGPSYEQYF.

V usage is TRBV4-2 and J usage is TRBJ2-1; TRBD2 might be the D (7 bases). Germline V gene sequence: CDR1 LGHNA, CDR2 YNFKEQ. Trimming cost V 5 bases and J 5 bases, with 13 bases left between them. There are 14 residues in the CDR3. CDR3 in DNA: TGTGCCAGCAGCGATAGGGGGGGGAACAATGAGCAGTTCTTC. Protein sequence: CASSDRGGNNEQFF.

The V call is TRBV12-5, the J call TRBJ2-1, with TRBD2 matching over 7 bases. The CDR3 is 15 residues long. Trimming took 5 bases from V and 3 from J; bases not matched to a gene: 7. Germline lookup yields CDR1 LGHNT and CDR2 FRNRAP. CDR3 sequence (DNA): TGTGCTAGTGGTCCCCTTCAGCGGGGCTACAATGAGCAGTTCTTC. Translation: CASGPLQRGYNEQFF.